The 8 T cell receptor beta chains presented below share a single source sample, sequenced in a study of blood T cell repertoires in COVID-19. Some clones are missing from TCRdb's copy, which holds only in-frame ones; the method was immunoSEQ multiplex PCR. Of roughly 200,000 clones listed, about 86% are singletons. The sample comprised peripheral blood. The receptors here all came from a man in his late teens or twenties with active or convalescent COVID-19.

As concerns this clone: Other nucleotide sequences in the sample specify the same CDR3. The chain recombines TRBV11-2 with TRBJ2-7; the match to TRBD2 covers 7 bases. This CDR3 has 16 amino acids. Germline values: CDR1 SGHAT, CDR2 FQNNGV. V lost 1 base to trimming and J lost 0 bases; unmatched junction nucleotides: 6. CDR3 sequence reads: CASSLALAASSYEQYF. Here the CDR3 DNA reads TGTGCCAGCAGCTTAGCGCTAGCGGCCAGCTCCTACGAGCAGTACTTC.

This clone was counted a single time. The chain uses TRBV12-3 or TRBV12-4 and TRBJ1-1; D is uncertain. Deletions cut 5 bases from V and 10 bases from J, with 17 bases between. The CDR3 length is 13 residues. CDR3 sequence reads: CASSPSLAVVAFF. In DNA form, the CDR3 reads TGTGCCAGCAGTCCCTCCCTCGCCGTAGTAGCTTTCTTT.

The chain recombines TRBV9 with TRBJ2-3, with TRBD2 matching over 7 bases. The CDR3 is made up of 15 amino acids. J was trimmed by 4 bases and V by 0 bases; bases with no gene match: 5. Germline-derived CDR1 and CDR2 are SGDLS and YYNGEE. CDR3 coding DNA: TGTGCCAGCAGCGTAGGGACTAGGCTCTCAGATACGCAGTATTTT. Its translation is CASSVGTRLSDTQYF.

The chain couples TRBV28 to TRBJ1-2; D possibly corresponds to TRBD1 (5 bases). The CDR3 is 15 residues long. Germline V gene lookup returns CDR1 MDHEN and CDR2 SYDVKM. The ends were cut back, 8 bases at V and 4 bases at J, with 20 bases in the middle. CDR3 region: CASVRSVRQFYGYTF. CDR3 nucleotides: TGTGCCAGCGTTAGGTCGGTTAGACAGTTCTATGGCTACACCTTC.

The chain links TRBV19 to TRBJ1-1, with 9 bases aligning to TRBD1. Germline CDR1 is LNHDA and CDR2 is SQIVND (reference sequence). The junction had 4 bases not matched to a gene; V was cut back by 7 bases and J by 1 base. This CDR3 spans 14 amino acids. The chain's CDR3 is CASIRDRANTEAFF. CDR3 DNA sequence: TGTGCCAGTATACGGGACAGGGCGAACACTGAAGCTTTCTTT.

In its sample, this clone was seen a few times. The chain is built from TRBV28 and TRBJ1-2; D gene ambiguous. The length of the CDR3 is 14 residues. Per the germline V gene, CDR1 is MDHEN and CDR2 is SYDVKM. Between the trimmed V and J ends, which lost 3 bases and 4 bases, there was a span of 12 bases. CDR3 residues: CASSLRARGYGYTF. CDR3 coding DNA: TGTGCCAGCAGTTTGCGGGCGCGGGGCTATGGCTACACCTTC.

The chain recombines TRBV5-6 with TRBJ1-2; the D is unclear. The CDR3 is 15 amino acids. Trimming left V 5 bases short and J 0 bases short, with 14 bases between. Germline V gene data show CDR1 as SGHDT and CDR2 as YYEEEE. CDR3 bases: TGTGCCAGCAGTAACCCGGAAGGAGCTAACTATGGCTACACCTTC. Protein: CASSNPEGANYGYTF.

The chain has TRBV2 and TRBJ2-3; 9 bases line up with TRBD1. V shed 6 bases and J 4 bases; nucleotides not matched to a gene: 14. The germline V gene encodes CDR1 SNHLY and CDR2 FYNNEI. The CDR3 totals 17 residues. DNA for the CDR3: TGTGCCAGCAGAACAGTGAAACCGGGACAGGGACCAGATACGCAGTATTTT. It is translated as CASRTVKPGQGPDTQYF.